This entry lists 27 T cell receptor beta chains sequenced from one sample in a study of T-cell reconstitution after alpha-beta-depleted transplantation in children. Unique molecular identifiers tagged the TCRbeta library. Via MiXCR, TCRdb re-called the PCR reads, giving one row per CDR3 protein. The sample consists of fewer than 550,000 distinct CDR3 sequences, about an eighth of them appearing once. Here the sequenced sample was PBMCs, mostly from graft donor cells, taken 180 days after TCRalphabeta/CD19-depleted stem cell transplant. The receptors originated from a female patient aged 2 to 10 who had a stem cell transplant for aplastic anemia, so the T cells may come from the graft donor.

This clonotype came up a few times. V gene TRBV5-1 combines with J gene TRBJ2-3; 10 nucleotides match TRBD2. The CDR3 extends over 17 amino acids. V was pared by 2 bases and J by 3 bases, with 9 bases of the junction left unmatched. Germline-derived CDR1 and CDR2 are SGHRS and YFSETQ. The CDR3 loop is CASSFLSSGRGTDTQYF. CDR3 nucleotides: TGCGCCAGCAGCTTCCTGTCTAGCGGGAGAGGGACAGATACGCAGTATTTT. Combining the CDR3 with reference TRBV5-1 and TRBJ2-3 gives the whole variable domain KAGVTQTPRYLIKTRGQQVTLSCSPISGHRSVSWYQQTPGQGLQFLFEYFSETQRNKGNFPGRFSGRQFSNSRSEMNVSTLELGDSALYLCASSFLSSGRGTDTQYFGPGTRLTVL.

This clonotype was counted at least ten times. The chain links TRBV3-1 to TRBJ1-2, with 7 bases fitting TRBD1. The CDR3 covers 15 residues. The germline gives CDR1 LGHDT, CDR2 YNNKEL (reference sequence). Losses at the gene ends were 3 bases for V and 6 bases for J; bases not matched to a gene: 10. CDR3 region: CASSQGLTGTNGYTF. The DNA for the CDR3 is TGTGCCAGCAGCCAGGGGCTGACAGGGACTAATGGCTACACCTTC.

V and J are TRBV28 and TRBJ2-3; the match to TRBD2 covers 7 bases. The CDR3 extends over 12 amino acids. CDR1 is MDHEN, CDR2 SYDVKM, per germline. V trimming: 2 bases; J trimming: 9 bases; junction bases outside the gene matches: 2. CDR3 bases: TGTGCCAGCAGTTTAGCGGGAGTCACGCAGTATTTT. Its translation is CASSLAGVTQYF.

This clonotype was seen more than once but under ten times. V is TRBV11-2 and J is TRBJ1-4, with a tentative D call TRBD1 (6 bases). Germline V gene sequence: CDR1 SGHAT, CDR2 FQNNGV. Trimming shortened V by 0 bases and J by 5 bases, and 16 bases separated the two germline ends. This CDR3 has 17 residues. CDR3 region: CASSLEGRTEGNEKLFF. DNA for the CDR3: TGTGCCAGCAGCTTAGAAGGGAGGACAGAGGGGAATGAAAAACTGTTTTTT.

This clonotype has only a few counts. The rearrangement links TRBV20-1 to TRBJ2-2; D remains unclear. In germline, CDR1 is DFQATT, CDR2 SNEGSKA (reference sequence). Between the trimmed V and J ends, which lost 6 bases and 4 bases, there was a span of 6 bases. This CDR3 has 11 amino acids. CDR3 DNA sequence: TGCAGTGCGCCTTCCACCGGGGAGCTGTTTTTT. Amino acids: CSAPSTGELFF.

The chain uses TRBV14 and TRBJ2-5; the D gene could be TRBD1 or TRBD2 (7 bases each). The CDR3 has 16 amino acids. CDR1 is SGHDN and CDR2 is FVKESK in the germline V gene. The ends were cut back, 4 bases at V and 1 base at J, with 16 bases in the middle. The CDR3 spells CASSPWEGAFQETQYF. The CDR3 DNA reads as TGTGCCAGCAGCCCCTGGGAGGGGGCATTCCAAGAGACCCAGTACTTC.

This clonotype occurred a few times. This chain joins TRBV12-3 or TRBV12-4 and TRBJ1-1, with TRBD1 identical over 8 bases. Losses at the gene ends were 0 bases for V and 3 bases for J; bases not matched to a gene: 3. This CDR3 spans 15 amino acids. CDR3 in DNA: TGTGCCAGCAGTTTAGCAGCCAGGGGGCACACTGAAGCTTTCTTT. This gives the protein CASSLAARGHTEAFF.

The V gene is TRBV6-2 or TRBV6-3, the J gene TRBJ2-3; tentatively, D is TRBD2 (6 bases). Trimming cost V 6 bases and J 4 bases, with 14 bases left between them. Germline CDR1 reads MNHEY; CDR2 reads SVGEGT. This CDR3 has 14 amino acids. The CDR3 sequence: CASRTSWLSDTQYF. Written as DNA, the CDR3 is TGTGCCAGCAGAACTAGCTGGTTGTCAGATACGCAGTATTTT.

Here the CDR3 DNA reads TGTGCCATCAGTGGGAGGGGTGGTGGTTACGAGCAGTACGTC. This codes for CAISGRGGGYEQYV. The chain recombines TRBV10-3 with TRBJ2-7, with a tentative D call TRBD2 (6 bases). The germline V gene has CDR1 ENHRY and CDR2 SYGVKD. The CDR3 runs 14 residues. V was pared by 4 bases and J by 4 bases, with 14 bases between.

The chain joins TRBV24-1 to TRBJ2-7, with 8 nucleotides matching TRBD1. With 3 bases clipped from V and 0 bases from J, the junction kept 3 bases outside the gene matches. CDR1 KGHDR and CDR2 SFDVKD come from the germline V gene. The CDR3 is 15 residues long. The CDR3 nucleotides read TGTGCCACCAGTGATCCCGGACAGGGCTCCTACGAGCAGTACTTC. Protein: CATSDPGQGSYEQYF.

This clonotype was seen a few times. V is TRBV7-9 and J is TRBJ1-1; D remains ambiguous. Trimming stripped 4 bases from V and 2 bases from J, with 11 bases between. Germline assignment: CDR1 SEHNR and CDR2 FQNEAQ (reference sequence). The CDR3 spans 14 residues. The DNA of the CDR3 is TGTGCCAGCAGCTCGCCTCGGAGAAACACTGAAGCTTTCTTT. Translated: CASSSPRRNTEAFF.

There are a few counts of this clonotype. The chain couples TRBV4-2 to TRBJ2-1; 10 bases align to TRBD2. The CDR3 runs to 18 residues. V lost 4 bases and J lost 9; bases outside the gene matches: 18. In germline, CDR1 is LGHNA, CDR2 YNFKEQ. CDR3 in DNA: TGTGCCAGCAGCCGTTACGGGGGCCCACTAGCGGGATGGATTGAGCAGTTCTTC. Amino acids: CASSRYGGPLAGWIEQFF.

The chain uses TRBV27 and TRBJ2-1; 11 positions match TRBD2. In germline, CDR1 is MNHEY, CDR2 SMNVEV (reference sequence). CDR3 length: 16 amino acids. J lost 4 bases, V lost 0 bases, and 2 bases had no gene match. CDR3 DNA sequence: TGTGCCAGCAGTTTATCAGTAGCGGGAGGGTACAATGAGCAGTTCTTC. Its protein product is CASSLSVAGGYNEQFF.

The rearrangement links TRBV7-2 to TRBJ2-7; TRBD2 matches 7 bases. From germline, CDR1 is SGHTA and CDR2 FQGNSA. CDR3 length equals 16 residues. V was clipped by 1 base and J by 2 bases; unmatched bases: 8. CDR3: CASSLEGPAGPYEQYV. CDR3 bases: TGTGCCAGCAGCTTAGAAGGGCCAGCGGGGCCCTACGAGCAGTACGTC.

Many counts were recorded for this clonotype. This chain uses TRBV5-1 with TRBJ2-5, with a weak D call TRBD1 (6 bases). Trimming left V 4 bases short and J 0 bases short, with 16 bases between. This CDR3 has 16 residues. The germline V gene encodes CDR1 SGHRS and CDR2 YFSETQ. CDR3 bases: TGCGCCAGCAGCCCGAGGGACAATGAGTACCAAGAGACCCAGTACTTC. It translates to CASSPRDNEYQETQYF.

This clonotype was found a few times. The J gene is TRBJ1-5, the V gene TRBV28; D not resolved. CDR3 size: 12 residues. Per the germline V gene, CDR1 is MDHEN and CDR2 is SYDVKM. Trimming took off 3 bases at V and 7 bases at J, with 7 bases between the two ends. The CDR3 region is CASSLEDQPQHF. The CDR3 nucleotides are TGTGCCAGCAGTTTGGAGGACCAGCCCCAGCATTTT.

The V and J genes are TRBV9 and TRBJ2-3, with D perhaps TRBD2 (5 bases). This CDR3 has 15 amino acids. Trimming removed 2 bases from V and 0 bases from J, with 10 bases in between. Germline loops: CDR1 SGDLS, CDR2 YYNGEE. CDR3 DNA: TGTGCCAGCAGCGTCCGGACTGCTAGCACAGATACGCAGTATTTT. It translates to CASSVRTASTDTQYF.

This chain connects TRBV4-3 to TRBJ2-1; D is possibly TRBD2 (6 bases). The CDR3 runs 18 residues. The germline V gene encodes CDR1 LGHNA and CDR2 YSLEER. Trimming took off 0 bases at V and 4 bases at J, with 19 bases between the two ends. CDR3 coding DNA: TGCGCCAGCAGCCAAGAACCAGGAGGAGGGGCCTATTACAATGAGCAGTTCTTC. This gives the protein CASSQEPGGGAYYNEQFF.

The chain is built from TRBV6-5 and TRBJ2-1; 10 nucleotides align to TRBD2. This CDR3 is built from 16 residues. V gave up 0 bases and J gave up 6 bases; unmatched junction bases: 5. Germline V CDR1 and CDR2: MNHEY, SVGAGI. The CDR3 DNA reads TGTGCCAGCAGTTACTCGACACTAGCGGGGATCAATGAGCAGTTCTTC. It yields the protein CASSYSTLAGINEQFF.

Only a few counts were recorded for this clonotype. The rearrangement uses TRBV11-2 and TRBJ2-3, with 9 nucleotides matching TRBD1. J gave up 4 bases and V 3 bases, and 8 bases lay outside the gene matches. CDR1 is SGHAT, CDR2 FQNNGV, per germline. The CDR3 runs 16 residues. The CDR3 region is CASSFPGQGRSDTQYF. CDR3 nucleotides: TGTGCCAGCAGCTTCCCGGGACAGGGAAGGTCAGATACGCAGTATTTT.

J is TRBJ2-3 and V is TRBV13; possibly TRBD1 for D (6 bases). Germline assignment: CDR1 PRHDT and CDR2 FYEKMQ (reference sequence). V was trimmed by 5 bases and J by 0 bases, leaving 9 bases between them. The CDR3 covers 14 residues. CDR3: CASSIGQSTDTQYF. The CDR3 bases are TGTGCCAGCAGCATCGGACAGAGCACAGATACGCAGTATTTT.

Ten or more counts support this clonotype. The CDR3 region is CASNWRSSYNEQFF. In DNA, the CDR3 is TGTGCCAGCAACTGGCGGAGCTCCTACAATGAGCAGTTCTTC. The J gene is TRBJ2-1, the V gene TRBV2, with D unresolved. This CDR3 region has 14 residues. Trimming pared 7 bases from V and 0 bases from J, leaving 10 bases between. CDR1 is SNHLY, CDR2 FYNNEI, per germline.

The chain has TRBV4-3 and TRBJ2-7; D is undetermined. Germline values: CDR1 LGHNA, CDR2 YSLEER. Trimming stripped 0 bases from V and 3 bases from J, with 9 bases between. The CDR3 runs to 14 residues. The CDR3 nucleotides read TGCGCCAGCAGCCAAGATCTCCAGAACTACGAGCAGTACTTC. Its translation is CASSQDLQNYEQYF.

The chain carries TRBV7-9 and TRBJ2-3, with TRBD2 matching over 7 bases. Looked up from germline, CDR1 is SEHNR and CDR2 is FQNEAQ (reference sequence). The CDR3 has 14 amino acids. V lost 3 bases to trimming and J lost 6 bases; unmatched junction nucleotides: 6. CDR3 in DNA: TGTGCCAGCAGCTTGGCGGGAGATTATGATACGCAGTATTTT. Translation gives CASSLAGDYDTQYF.

There are a few counts of this clonotype. The chain has TRBV9 and TRBJ1-4; D gene ambiguous. Trimming left V 3 bases short and J 8 bases short, with 17 bases between. Germline CDR1 is SGDLS and CDR2 is YYNGEE. The CDR3 covers 15 residues. The CDR3 DNA reads as TGTGCCAGCAGCGAGTGGGGAGGCGGGAAGGAAAAACTGTTTTTT. Translating gives CASSEWGGGKEKLFF.

This clonotype was observed a few times. This sequence joins TRBV28 and TRBJ2-7, with no clear D. From germline, CDR1 is MDHEN and CDR2 SYDVKM. Trimming shortened V by 6 bases and J by 2 bases, and 8 bases separated the two germline ends. This CDR3 contains 12 residues. The CDR3 DNA is TGTGCCAGCAGGGCCTTTACCTACGAGCAGTACTTC. It codes for CASRAFTYEQYF.

This clonotype was detected a few times. The V gene is TRBV30, the J gene TRBJ2-1, with TRBD2 matching over 12 bases. Trimming took 0 bases from V and 4 from J; bases not matched to a gene: 4. This CDR3 spans 16 amino acids. CDR1 and CDR2 (germline): GTSNPN, SVGIG (reference sequence). The CDR3 loop reads CAWSVRTSGEYNEQFF. As DNA, the CDR3 is TGTGCCTGGAGTGTCCGGACTAGCGGGGAATACAATGAGCAGTTCTTC.